Listed here are 6 T cell receptor beta chains from one sample, sequenced in a study of cytomegalovirus exposure and HLA in healthy donors. 60 Vbeta and 13 Jbeta primers were used in PCR. Sequencing was performed with immunoSEQ multiplex PCR; in TCRdb, only in-frame clones are kept and a portion is missing. The sample holds fewer than 200,000 clones, 75% seen once. The source material was PBMCs. The origin of the receptors is a man aged 18 to 35 in good health and CMV-seronegative.

V is TRBV21-1 and J is TRBJ1-2; the table's D call of TRBD1 was not tested on the DNA. TRBV21-1 is tagged as a pseudogene. CDR3 size: 14 residues. The CDR3: CASSKVDRSYGYTF. CDR3 bases: TGTGCCAGCAGCAAAGTGGACAGGTCCTATGGCTACACCTTC.

The CDR3, as DNA: TGTGCCACGCGTAGCTCAGGGGCTGGCAATGAGCAGTTCTTC. Translated: CATRSSGAGNEQFF. This chain connects TRBV15 to TRBJ2-1; D possibly corresponds to TRBD1 (6 bases). Germline-derived CDR1 and CDR2 are LNHNV and YYDKDF (reference sequence). V lost 9 bases and J 6 bases, leaving 18 bases between the germline ends. The CDR3 covers 14 residues.

This clone was observed a few times. This rearrangement joins TRBV29-1 to TRBJ1-1; 7 bases map to TRBD1. The CDR3 is 10 residues long. Germline CDR1 SQVTM, CDR2 ANQGSEA. The junction had 7 bases not matched to a gene; V was cut back by 7 bases and J by 11 bases. CDR3 sequence reads: CSGGTDGAFF. The CDR3 nucleotides are TGCAGCGGTGGGACAGATGGGGCTTTCTTT.

The chain links TRBV5-1 to TRBJ2-1; 9 nucleotides agree with TRBD2. Per germline, CDR1 SGHRS and CDR2 YFSETQ. Unmatched junction bases numbered 11, after V lost 4 bases and J lost 6 bases. The CDR3 spans 16 residues. CDR3 coding DNA: TGCGCCAGCAGCAGCCAGTTCGGGACTAGCTCCAATGAGCAGTTCTTC. Translated, it gives CASSSQFGTSSNEQFF.

This clone was detected once. The rearrangement uses TRBV9 and TRBJ2-5, with 9 bases aligning to TRBD1. Trimming removed 0 bases from V and 5 bases from J; junction bases left unmatched: 2. CDR3 length: 14 residues. CDR1 is SGDLS and CDR2 is YYNGEE in the germline V gene. The CDR3 here is CASSVEGTGETQYF. Written as DNA, the CDR3 is TGTGCCAGCAGCGTAGAGGGGACAGGGGAGACCCAGTACTTC.

This clone was observed a handful of times. V is TRBV23-1 and J is TRBJ1-6; 9 bases align to TRBD1. TRBV23-1 is recorded as an ORF, its role being uncertain. This CDR3 has 16 residues. V lost 6 bases, J lost 9 bases, and 12 bases stayed unmatched. Here the CDR3 DNA reads TGCGCCAGCAGCACTGATTGGACAGGGGCTTTTTCACCCCTCCACTTT. Translating it yields CASSTDWTGAFSPLHF.